A single sample is the source of the 15 T cell receptor beta chains below, sequenced in a study of siplizumab effects on memory and regulatory T cells. Some clones are missing from TCRdb's copy, which holds only in-frame ones; the method was immunoSEQ multiplex PCR. The sample consists of 85,000 or so clones, more than 85% of them appearing once. The specimen sequenced was CD8+ T cells sorted from blood. The receptor set was obtained from a human donor in good health.

This chain connects TRBV10-3 to TRBJ2-1, with TRBD2 identical over 7 bases. This CDR3 contains 16 residues. The V gene end was trimmed by 0 bases and the J gene end by 4 bases; junction bases not matched to a gene: 6. In germline, CDR1 is ENHRY, CDR2 SYGVKD. CDR3 loop: CAISESMGGRYNEQFF. CDR3 bases: TGTGCCATCAGTGAGTCCATGGGAGGGAGGTACAATGAGCAGTTCTTC.

V and J are TRBV9 and TRBJ2-3; 8 nucleotides line up with TRBD2. V shed 0 bases and J 5 bases; nucleotides not matched to a gene: 8. This CDR3 spans 16 amino acids. Germline CDR1 SGDLS, CDR2 YYNGEE. The CDR3: CASSVAQAGVKDTQYF. In DNA form, the CDR3 reads TGTGCCAGCAGCGTAGCTCAAGCGGGAGTAAAAGATACGCAGTATTTT.

J is TRBJ2-5 and V is TRBV7-9, with D perhaps TRBD1 or TRBD2 (5 bases each). Trimming took off 5 bases at V and 0 bases at J, with 16 bases between the two ends. In germline, CDR1 is SEHNR, CDR2 FQNEAQ (reference sequence). The CDR3 consists of 16 residues. For the CDR3, the DNA is TGTGCCAGCAGCCTACTCGGGACGGATAACCAAGAGACCCAGTACTTC. The encoded protein is CASSLLGTDNQETQYF.

The J gene is TRBJ2-7, the V gene TRBV5-1, with 10 bases lining up with TRBD1. Trimming at V came to 9 bases and at J to 3 bases, leaving 6 bases not matched to a gene. Germline V gene sequence: CDR1 SGHRS, CDR2 YFSETQ. The CDR3 spans 13 residues. The chain's CDR3 is CATGQGPNYEQYF. The CDR3 DNA reads as TGCGCCACGGGACAGGGGCCTAACTACGAGCAGTACTTC.

The chain uses TRBV30 and TRBJ1-1, with D possibly matching TRBD1 (5 bases). Trimming cost V 5 bases and J 10 bases, with 17 bases left between them. CDR3 length: 12 amino acids. Germline CDR1 GTSNPN, CDR2 SVGIG (reference sequence). CDR3 loop: CAWVGAVVGAFF. The CDR3 region has the DNA TGTGCCTGGGTCGGGGCGGTTGTGGGAGCTTTCTTT.

The chain combines TRBV1 with TRBJ2-3; no DNA check was done on the table's D call, TRBD1. TRBV1 corresponds to a pseudogene. This CDR3 is built from 18 residues. The CDR3 coding sequence is TGCACCAGCAGCCAAGTCCGGACTGGAGGACAGGGAGCAGATACGCAGTATTTT. Translated, it gives CTSSQVRTGGQGADTQYF.

This sequence joins TRBV19 and TRBJ1-1, with TRBD1 matching 7 bases. J gave up 7 bases and V 5 bases, and 7 bases lay outside the gene matches. The CDR3 length is 13 residues. Germline CDR1 and CDR2: LNHDA and SQIVND (reference sequence). CDR3 in amino acids: CASSYRGYLEAFF. The CDR3 DNA reads TGTGCCAGTAGTTACAGGGGCTACCTTGAAGCTTTCTTT.

The V gene is TRBV5-1, the J gene TRBJ2-1, with 8 bases matching TRBD2. Germline assignment: CDR1 SGHRS and CDR2 YFSETQ. This CDR3 comprises 20 residues. J was trimmed by 0 bases and V by 0 bases; bases with no gene match: 14. The CDR3 sequence: CASSLAGRAASPSSYNEQFF. Here the CDR3 DNA reads TGCGCCAGCAGCTTGGCCGGGAGGGCCGCCAGTCCTTCCTCCTACAATGAGCAGTTCTTC.

This clone was detected once. J is TRBJ2-7 and V is TRBV11-2; D is ambiguous. Germline V gene data show CDR1 as SGHAT and CDR2 as FQNNGV. V was cut by 1 base and J by 2 bases, with 9 bases left in between. The CDR3 contains 14 residues. The CDR3 coding sequence is TGTGCCAGCAGCTTAGTGTCAAACACCTACGAGCAGTACTTC. The encoded protein is CASSLVSNTYEQYF.

The chain links TRBV4-1 to TRBJ2-7, with 7 bases matching TRBD1. CDR3 length: 15 amino acids. V was clipped by 1 base and J by 4 bases; unmatched bases: 7. Germline CDR1 reads MGHRA; CDR2 reads YSYEKL. This CDR3 is CASSQGQGVYYEQYF. CDR3 bases: TGCGCCAGCAGCCAAGGTCAGGGGGTCTATTACGAGCAGTACTTC.

The gene calls are TRBV9 and TRBJ2-5; TRBD1 or TRBD2 may be the D gene (6 bases each). V was trimmed by 2 bases and J by 2 bases, leaving 13 bases between them. The CDR3 is 15 amino acids. Germline loops: CDR1 SGDLS, CDR2 YYNGEE. This CDR3 is CASSVGQGRQETQYF. CDR3 nucleotide sequence: TGTGCCAGCAGCGTCGGGCAGGGGAGGCAAGAGACCCAGTACTTC. The variable domain in full, with the rest retrieved from reference TRBV9 and TRBJ2-5, is DSGVTQTPKHLITATGQRVTLRCSPRSGDLSVYWYQQSLDQGLQFLIQYYNGEERAKGNILERFSAQQFPDLHSELNLSSLELGDSALYFCASSVGQGRQETQYFGPGTRLLVL.

This clone was found once. The chain employs TRBV6-6 and TRBJ1-4; D possibly corresponds to TRBD1 (6 bases). V was pared by 6 bases and J by 6 bases, with 14 bases between. Looked up from germline, CDR1 is MNHNY and CDR2 is SVGAGI (reference sequence). CDR3 length equals 14 residues. The CDR3 reads CASREQGGDEKLFF. For the CDR3, the DNA is TGTGCCAGCAGGGAACAGGGAGGAGATGAAAAACTGTTTTTT.

The V call is TRBV2, the J call TRBJ2-2, with 8 bases matching TRBD2. J gave up 5 bases and V 2 bases, and 10 bases lay outside the gene matches. CDR3 size: 17 residues. The germline gives CDR1 SNHLY, CDR2 FYNNEI. As DNA, the CDR3 is TGTGCCAGCAGTGAAAAATTCGGGACTAGGGGGACCGGGGAGCTGTTTTTT. Amino acid sequence: CASSEKFGTRGTGELFF.

The rearrangement uses TRBV7-8 and TRBJ1-2; no firm D call. Germline V gene sequence: CDR1 SGHVS, CDR2 FQNEAQ. The CDR3 covers 15 residues. Trimming stripped 3 bases from V and 0 bases from J, with 11 bases between. The CDR3 here is CASSFSGRTNYGYTF. The CDR3 DNA is TGTGCCAGCAGCTTCTCCGGACGGACTAACTATGGCTACACCTTC. The variable domain in full, completed from reference TRBV7-8 and TRBJ1-2, reads GAGVSQSPRYKVAKRGQDVALRCDPISGHVSLFWYQQALGQGPEFLTYFQNEAQLDKSGLPSDRFFAERPEGSVSTLKIQRTQQEDSAVYLCASSFSGRTNYGYTFGSGTRLTVV.

The genes are TRBV19 and TRBJ1-3; 8 bases fit TRBD1. This CDR3 comprises 13 residues. CDR1 is LNHDA and CDR2 is SQIVND in the germline V gene (reference sequence). The V gene end was trimmed by 4 bases and the J gene end by 4 bases; junction bases not matched to a gene: 0. This CDR3 is CASSRDRGNTIYF. The CDR3 DNA is TGTGCCAGTAGTAGGGACAGGGGAAACACCATATATTTT.